This entry concerns a single T cell receptor (beta chain). Its antigen remains undetermined. Within one base of it there is no much larger clone, and no base qualities were kept. This record comes from a study of T cells after posttransplantation cyclophosphamide (dated by TCRdb to the mid-2010s). Background on the whole study: Using TRB sequencing, the study followed how the T cell repertoire rebuilt after myeloablative bone marrow transplantation with posttransplantation cyclophosphamide given as GVHD prophylaxis. Samples from under 40 PTCy-treated patients and some 16 related bone marrow donors of those patients were subjected to antigen receptor sequencing. TRB sequencing was performed on blood from all 35 or so PTCy patients with 1-year posttransplant specimens. In 3 patients, TRB sequencing was also performed on up to 3 more blood samples taken 2 to 5.2 years after transplant, and in a handful of patients, pretransplant blood was also TRB-sequenced. Because TRA and TRB clonality were tightly correlated in 8 or 9 samples, subsequent TCR analyses were focused on TRB only. Public TRB sequences were checked against a database of over 3,600 sequences associated with responses to pathogens, tumor antigens, self-antigens and alloantigens.

Findings and caveats that apply to the study as a whole: The TRB repertoires of T cells infiltrating skin or the GI tract showed only limited overlap with the TRB repertoires found in blood. Donor-recipient similarity was low at 1-2 months but increased during the first year, and donor CD8+ memory clones often dominated later blood repertoires. Across approximately 45 patients, recipient CMV seropositivity and CMV reactivation were highly associated with TRB clonality; PTCy diversity was similar to CNI/methotrexate controls.

Peripheral blood samples were provided by related bone marrow donors on the day of marrow donation. Mononuclear cells from peripheral blood and bone marrow were separated by Ficoll-Hypaque density centrifugation and then cryopreserved. CD4+ and CD8+ T cells, including naive and memory subsets, were sorted by FACS on a FACSAria II. The CDR1 and CDR2 encoded by the germline V gene (reference sequence) are DFQATT and SNEGSKA. Reading from cysteine to phenylalanine, the CDR3 counts 11 amino acids. The retained sequence is limited to the CDR3, 33 bases, with the frame set at the first base. TRB sequencing was run on genomic DNA with either the immunoSEQ assay at survey resolution or the hsTCRB kit. Regarding the original processing steps: The immunoSEQ software handled the initial read processing, while the LymphoSeq R package was used for the repertoire analyses. Clonality was computed as 1 minus normalized Shannon entropy, and a Gini coefficient was also calculated for each TRB dataset. Phenotypes of unsorted samples were inferred by mapping TRB sequences from sorted subsets of the recipient or donor onto unsorted samples of the same recipient. TCRdb stores this immuneACCESS table with in-frame sequences only. Part of the clones is absent; in the studies checked, under half of the shortfall reflects unresolved V genes, and no reason is known for the rest. V and J calls and clone size are given by that table; D and trimming were obtained from the DNA. The sample table holds tens of thousands of clones, of which almost 75% were seen once. Clones ranked in the top ten supply roughly 0.65% of the sample.

The sequence was obtained from a woman between 55 and 75 years old in good health, CMV-negative, and a related stem cell transplant donor. The chain employs TRBV20-1 and TRBJ2-7; the D gene is not confidently resolved. The material sequenced was memory CD4+ T cells sorted from PBMCs. The DNA sequence is as follows: TGCAGCCCCAGCGTAGTCTACGAGCAGTACTTC. This translates into CSPSVVYEQYF.